These 3 T cell receptor beta chains were all obtained from the same sample, sequenced in a study of CD4 T cells in relation to SARS-CoV-2 and coronaviruses. Before the COVID-19 pandemic, during about 2011-2018, CD4+ T cells were taken from unexposed donors. Isolation of CD4+ T cells took place after around 11 days in culture. Libraries were prepared by immunoSEQ multiplex PCR; TCRdb keeps only in-frame clonotypes and omits some of them. The sample has about 23,000 clones, about 80% seen once. What these receptors recognize is not known. The sample consisted of CD4+ T cells from PBMCs, cultured in vitro. The receptor source for this set is a human donor in good health.

The chain joins TRBV5-6 to TRBJ1-1; TRBD1 aligns across 7 bases. The germline CDR1 and CDR2 sequences are SGHDT and YYEEEE. J gave up 6 bases and V 4 bases, and 12 bases lay outside the gene matches. CDR3 length equals 15 residues. CDR3 nucleotides: TGTGCCAGCAGCCAGGAACAGGGGCGCGCGGCTGAAGCTTTCTTT. Translating gives CASSQEQGRAAEAFF.

The DNA for the CDR3 is TGTGCCAGCAGTTCAGATACACCTGGACAAAAACTGTTTTTT. Protein product: CASSSDTPGQKLFF. The chain joins TRBV28 to TRBJ1-4; D not resolved. Germline CDR1 reads MDHEN; CDR2 reads SYDVKM. The CDR3 is 14 amino acids. The V end was cut by 4 bases, the J end by 9 bases, with 15 bases between.

The V call is TRBV5-8, the J call TRBJ1-6; the D gene is possibly TRBD1 (5 bases). Trimming pared 0 bases from V and 9 bases from J, leaving 13 bases between. Germline lookup yields CDR1 SGHTS and CDR2 YDEGEE. This CDR3 is built from 15 residues. CDR3 DNA sequence: TGTGCCAGCAGCTTGGTTGGGACCGTTTTTTCACCCCTCCACTTT. Protein product: CASSLVGTVFSPLHF.